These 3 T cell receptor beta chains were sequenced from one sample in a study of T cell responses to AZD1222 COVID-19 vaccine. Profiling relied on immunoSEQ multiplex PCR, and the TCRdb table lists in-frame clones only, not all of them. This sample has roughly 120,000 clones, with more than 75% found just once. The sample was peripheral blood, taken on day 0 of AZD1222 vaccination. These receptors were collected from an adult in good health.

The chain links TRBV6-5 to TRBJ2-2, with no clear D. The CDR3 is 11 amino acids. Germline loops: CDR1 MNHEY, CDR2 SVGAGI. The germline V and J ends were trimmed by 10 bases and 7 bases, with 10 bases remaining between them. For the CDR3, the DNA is TGTGCCACCTCACTGCTCGGGGAGCTGTTTTTT. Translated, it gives CATSLLGELFF.

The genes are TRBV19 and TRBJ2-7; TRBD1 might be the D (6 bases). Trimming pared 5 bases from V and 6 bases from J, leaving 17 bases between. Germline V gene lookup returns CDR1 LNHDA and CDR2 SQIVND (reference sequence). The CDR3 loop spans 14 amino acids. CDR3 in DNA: TGTGCCAGTAGTCAATTCGTCCTAGGGGGCGAGCAGTACTTC. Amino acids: CASSQFVLGGEQYF.

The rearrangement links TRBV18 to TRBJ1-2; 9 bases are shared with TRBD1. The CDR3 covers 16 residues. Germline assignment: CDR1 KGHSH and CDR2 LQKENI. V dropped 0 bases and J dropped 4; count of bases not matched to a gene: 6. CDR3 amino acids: CASSPPSTGGSYGYTF. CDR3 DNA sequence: TGTGCCAGCTCACCACCCTCGACAGGGGGGAGCTATGGCTACACCTTC.